The next 32 T cell receptor beta chains were all read from a single sample in a study of CD8 T cells in acute hepatitis C reinfection. General study results and limits: Overrepresentation in the naive pool did not explain the preferential TRBV04 and TRBV06 usage seen in all groups.

Some clones are missing from TCRdb's copy, which holds only in-frame ones; the method was immunoSEQ multiplex PCR. The repertoire consists of 3,800 or so clones, with roughly 41% occurring once and the leading ten covering roughly 8.7%. Sample time point: acute HCV infection, within 168 days of estimated infection date. The hepatitis C virus-specific receptor repertoire was characterized directly ex vivo, with no prior expansion in culture. This specimen was HCV NS3-1073 tetramer-sorted CD8+ T cells from PBMCs, taken during acute infection. These receptors all come from a man aged 30-40 years with chronic hepatitis C.

This clone is medium-sized (0.01 to 0.1%) within its sample. This sequence joins TRBV4-3 and TRBJ2-7; TRBD2 matches at 12 bases. Germline lookup yields CDR1 LGHNA and CDR2 YSLEER. The CDR3 sequence is 18 residues long. Trimming at V came to 0 bases and at J to 1 base, leaving 7 bases not matched to a gene. Here the CDR3 reads CASSQEPASGGASYEQYF. The CDR3 nucleotides are TGCGCCAGCAGCCAAGAGCCTGCTAGCGGGGGGGCGTCCTACGAGCAGTACTTC.

Regarding this clone: The identical CDR3 is also encoded by other nucleotide sequences in the sample. The rearrangement links TRBV4-3 to TRBJ2-2, with D perhaps TRBD1 or TRBD2 (6 bases each). This CDR3 region has 15 residues. V was clipped by 0 bases and J by 6 bases, with 11 bases between them. CDR1 is LGHNA, CDR2 YSLEER, per germline. CDR3 region: CASSQETGAPGELFF. In DNA, the CDR3 is TGCGCCAGCAGCCAAGAGACGGGGGCCCCCGGGGAGCTGTTTTTT.

This CDR3 reads CASSGWTGGPEKLFF. DNA for the CDR3: TGTGCCAGTAGTGGATGGACAGGGGGGCCTGAAAAACTGTTTTTT. The chain employs TRBV19 and TRBJ1-4; TRBD1 aligns across 10 bases. This CDR3 region has 15 residues. Trimming removed 5 bases from V and 7 bases from J; junction bases left unmatched: 7. CDR1 is LNHDA, CDR2 SQIVND, per germline (reference sequence).

The rearrangement links TRBV4-2 to TRBJ2-7, with TRBD1 matching 10 bases. The V gene end was trimmed by 0 bases and the J gene end by 6 bases; junction bases not matched to a gene: 11. CDR3 length equals 17 residues. CDR1 is LGHNA, CDR2 YNFKEQ, per germline. CDR3 loop: CASSQEIPGQGIGEQYF. Here the CDR3 DNA reads TGTGCCAGCAGCCAAGAAATACCGGGACAGGGGATAGGCGAGCAGTACTTC.

The V call is TRBV5-1, the J call TRBJ2-3; no clear D. The length of the CDR3 is 14 residues. Germline V lookup: CDR1 SGHRS, CDR2 YFSETQ. Trimming left V 4 bases short and J 2 bases short, with 11 bases between. CDR3 amino acids: CASSPWEITDTQYF. CDR3 coding DNA: TGCGCCAGCAGCCCCTGGGAAATCACAGATACGCAGTATTTT.

The genes are TRBV29-1 and TRBJ1-1; a weak D match, TRBD1 (5 bases). Germline values: CDR1 SQVTM, CDR2 ANQGSEA. This CDR3 has 13 residues. The germline V and J ends were trimmed by 3 bases and 5 bases, with 13 bases remaining between them. The CDR3 spells CSVDVQGGTEAFF. The DNA of the CDR3 is TGCAGCGTTGATGTCCAGGGAGGGACTGAAGCTTTCTTT.

The J gene is TRBJ2-7, the V gene TRBV5-4, with 7 bases identical to TRBD2. J lost 0 bases, V lost 4 bases, and 10 bases had no gene match. Per germline, CDR1 SGHNT and CDR2 YYREEE (reference sequence). The CDR3 covers 16 residues. The CDR3 reads CASSQEMGGNSYEQYF. The CDR3 nucleotides read TGTGCCAGCAGCCAAGAGATGGGGGGGAACTCCTACGAGCAGTACTTC.

A few counts support this clone. With a much larger clone just one base away, this may be a read error. The identical CDR3 is also encoded by other nucleotide sequences in the sample. The V gene is TRBV9, the J gene TRBJ1-1; D is uncertain. This CDR3 has 13 amino acids. CDR1 is SGDLS, CDR2 YYNGEE, per germline. V dropped 0 bases and J dropped 4 bases, with 7 bases sitting between them. The CDR3 nucleotides read TGTGCCAGCAGCGTAGTGGAGGGCACTGAAGCTTTCTTT. It encodes CASSVVEGTEAFF.

By sample fraction, this clone is medium-sized. The genes are TRBV30 and TRBJ1-1, with D maybe TRBD1 (5 bases). Germline CDR1 is GTSNPN and CDR2 is SVGIG (reference sequence). The CDR3 consists of 17 residues. V was pared by 0 bases and J by 0 bases, with 17 bases between. The CDR3 protein is CAWSVLAGTYMNTEAFF. The CDR3 DNA sequence: TGTGCCTGGAGTGTACTCGCAGGGACTTACATGAACACTGAAGCTTTCTTT.

The J gene is TRBJ2-2, the V gene TRBV7-2; 10 bases fit TRBD1. Germline assignment: CDR1 SGHTA and CDR2 FQGNSA. Germline trimming cut 5 bases from V and 4 bases from J; bases unmatched to any gene: 13. This CDR3 is built from 18 residues. CDR3 sequence reads: CASSPEVAGQGFTGELFF. CDR3 nucleotides: TGTGCCAGCAGCCCGGAGGTGGCGGGACAGGGGTTCACCGGGGAGCTGTTTTTT.

The chain carries TRBV29-1 and TRBJ1-4, with 9 bases that match TRBD1. There are 14 residues in the CDR3. Germline V gene sequence: CDR1 SQVTM, CDR2 ANQGSEA. Unmatched junction bases numbered 6, after V lost 4 bases and J lost 6 bases. The CDR3 DNA reads TGCAGCGTTGCTAGACAGGGGGAGGATGAAAAACTGTTTTTT. It encodes CSVARQGEDEKLFF.

This clone was found a few times. The J gene is TRBJ2-3, the V gene TRBV11-1; no firm D call. CDR1 SGHAT and CDR2 FQDESV come from the germline V gene (reference sequence). The CDR3 totals 12 residues. V dropped 4 bases and J dropped 7 bases, with 9 bases sitting between them. DNA for the CDR3: TGTGCCAGCAGCTCGTTGGAGCATACGCAGTATTTT. Protein sequence: CASSSLEHTQYF.

This clone has a handful of counts. V gene TRBV27 combines with J gene TRBJ2-7; D unresolved. V was trimmed by 5 bases and J by 2 bases, leaving 13 bases between them. This CDR3 region has 14 residues. Germline CDR1 MNHEY, CDR2 SMNVEV (reference sequence). The CDR3 DNA sequence: TGTGCCAGCAGTCCCTCCGTGGACCCCTACGAGCAGTACTTC. Translated, it gives CASSPSVDPYEQYF.

This clone is medium-sized by share. This chain links TRBV4-3 with TRBJ2-2, with a tentative D call TRBD2 (6 bases). Trimming cost V 0 bases and J 0 bases, with 11 bases left between them. Germline V lookup: CDR1 LGHNA, CDR2 YSLEER. The CDR3 has 17 residues. Here the CDR3 reads CASSQEIGGTNTGELFF. CDR3 DNA: TGCGCCAGCAGCCAAGAGATCGGGGGAACGAACACCGGGGAGCTGTTTTTT.

The chain joins TRBV4-3 to TRBJ2-7; no clear D gene. Germline CDR1 is LGHNA and CDR2 is YSLEER. There are 16 residues in the CDR3. Trimming removed 0 bases at V and 0 bases at J, with 12 bases between. CDR3 protein: CASSQEPGSSSYEQYF. DNA of the CDR3: TGCGCCAGCAGCCAAGAACCCGGCAGTTCCTCCTACGAGCAGTACTTC.

By sample fraction, this clone is medium-sized (0.01 to 0.1%). The same CDR3 can be traced to other DNA sequences in this sample. This chain links TRBV19 with TRBJ1-1; D may be TRBD1 (5 bases). The CDR3 consists of 12 residues. V was trimmed by 6 bases and J by 5 bases, leaving 10 bases between them. CDR1 is LNHDA, CDR2 SQIVND, per germline (reference sequence). CDR3 region: CASRGGWTEAFF. The CDR3 bases are TGTGCCAGTAGGGGGGGTTGGACTGAAGCTTTCTTT.

The CDR3 DNA follows: TGTGCCAGCGGGGGGGACGGGCAGCCCCAGCATTTT. It encodes CASGGDGQPQHF. This chain joins TRBV9 and TRBJ1-5; perhaps TRBD1 as D (5 bases). The CDR3 extends over 12 amino acids. CDR1 is SGDLS, CDR2 YYNGEE, per germline. The V end lost 7 bases, the J end lost 7 bases, and 12 bases lay between the germline ends.

Sample share makes this clone medium-sized. The chain combines TRBV7-6 with TRBJ2-7; TRBD1 is a possible D gene (6 bases). The CDR3 loop spans 14 amino acids. The V end was cut by 1 base, the J end by 3 bases, with 10 bases between. Germline CDR1 reads SGHVS; CDR2 reads FNYEAQ. DNA for the CDR3: TGTGCCAGCAGCTTAGACGGACAGTACTACGAGCAGTACTTC. This translates into CASSLDGQYYEQYF. The full variable domain, its missing parts supplied by reference TRBV7-6 and TRBJ2-7, is GAGVSQSPRYKVTKRGQDVALRCDPISGHVSLYWYRQALGQGPEFLTYFNYEAQQDKSGLPNDRFSAERPEGSISTLTIQRTEQRDSAMYRCASSLDGQYYEQYFGPGTRLTVT.

In the case of this clone: The same CDR3 is also encoded by other DNA sequences in this sample. This chain connects TRBV4-2 to TRBJ1-1, with D hard to call. The length of the CDR3 is 13 residues. V was shortened by 0 bases and J by 8 bases, with 10 bases between the two germline ends. Germline V gives CDR1 LGHNA, CDR2 YNFKEQ. Written as DNA, the CDR3 is TGTGCCAGCAGCCAAGAGCGAGGAACGGAAGCTTTCTTT. Translated, it gives CASSQERGTEAFF.

The V call is TRBV6-5, the J call TRBJ2-5; the D gene is possibly TRBD1 (6 bases). V was pared by 6 bases and J by 2 bases, with 13 bases between. The CDR3 sequence is 14 residues long. CDR1 is MNHEY and CDR2 is SVGAGI in the germline V gene. The CDR3 region has the DNA TGTGCCAGCAGCCAAGGACAGCTTCAAGAGACCCAGTACTTC. Protein: CASSQGQLQETQYF.

The gene calls are TRBV30 and TRBJ2-7; D is undetermined. The V gene's germline CDR1 is GTSNPN and CDR2 SVGIG (reference sequence). This CDR3 region has 13 residues. V lost 4 bases and J 7 bases, leaving 17 bases between the germline ends. The CDR3 loop reads CAWNPGSTREQYF. The DNA for the CDR3 is TGTGCCTGGAACCCGGGTTCCACGAGGGAGCAGTACTTC.

This clone has a handful of counts. This sequence joins TRBV4-1 and TRBJ1-2, with a tentative D call TRBD1 (5 bases). V dropped 0 bases and J dropped 5 bases, with 19 bases sitting between them. CDR3 size: 17 residues. CDR1 is MGHRA, CDR2 YSYEKL, per germline. This chain's CDR3 is CASSQDFGGIDLYGYTF. The CDR3 DNA reads as TGCGCCAGCAGCCAAGATTTTGGGGGAATTGATTTGTATGGCTACACCTTC.

This clone is medium-sized (0.01 to 0.1%) by share. This CDR3 is CASSSGVTWDTQYF. DNA for the CDR3: TGTGCCAGCTCCTCTGGGGTCACTTGGGATACGCAGTATTTT. The chain uses TRBV2 and TRBJ2-3; D unresolved. V was cut by 8 bases and J by 6 bases, with 18 bases left in between. CDR1 and CDR2 (germline): SNHLY, FYNNEI. This CDR3 comprises 14 residues.

V usage is TRBV6-1 and J usage is TRBJ2-5; D perhaps matches TRBD1 (5 bases). This CDR3 contains 14 residues. Trimming stripped 4 bases from V and 1 base from J, with 10 bases between. Germline V gene lookup returns CDR1 MNHNS and CDR2 SASEGT. CDR3 sequence reads: CASSVAQAQETQYF. The CDR3 DNA reads as TGTGCCAGCAGTGTAGCACAGGCCCAAGAGACCCAGTACTTC.

This clone qualifies as medium-sized (0.01 to 0.1%). The identical CDR3 is also encoded by other nucleotide sequences in the sample. The chain carries TRBV4-2 and TRBJ1-1; D remains unclear. The ends were cut back, 0 bases at V and 5 bases at J, with 7 bases in the middle. CDR1 and CDR2 (germline): LGHNA, YNFKEQ. The CDR3 consists of 13 residues. The CDR3 DNA follows: TGTGCCAGCAGCCAAGAACGAGGGACTGAAGCTTTCTTT. This translates into CASSQERGTEAFF.

The chain combines TRBV10-3 with TRBJ1-2; 9 bases agree with TRBD1. V shed 0 bases, J shed 4 bases, and the junction held 6 bases outside the gene matches. CDR3 size: 16 residues. From germline, CDR1 is ENHRY and CDR2 SYGVKD. CDR3 DNA sequence: TGTGCCATCAGTGAGTCACCGGGACAGGGAAGCTATGGCTACACCTTC. It translates to CAISESPGQGSYGYTF.

V usage is TRBV10-2 and J usage is TRBJ2-7; D is unresolved. Trimming cost V 6 bases and J 3 bases, with 9 bases left between them. The CDR3 is made up of 12 amino acids. Per germline, CDR1 WSHSY and CDR2 SAAADI. The CDR3 DNA is TGCGCCAGCAGAAAGGACGGCTACGAGCAGTACTTC. Amino acid sequence: CASRKDGYEQYF.

This chain joins TRBV4-2 and TRBJ2-7; 10 nucleotides line up with TRBD2. This CDR3 is built from 15 residues. With V trimmed by 4 bases and J by 2 bases, 5 bases remained unmatched. Germline V gives CDR1 LGHNA, CDR2 YNFKEQ. This chain's CDR3 is CASSPGLAAPYEQYF. CDR3 bases: TGTGCCAGCAGCCCCGGACTAGCGGCGCCCTACGAGCAGTACTTC.

V is TRBV4-2 and J is TRBJ2-7; a possible D gene is TRBD2 (6 bases). From germline, CDR1 is LGHNA and CDR2 YNFKEQ. Deletions cut 0 bases from V and 6 bases from J, with 15 bases between. CDR3 length equals 15 residues. The CDR3 region has the DNA TGTGCCAGCAGCCAAGAGGCGGGACCGTGGGGCGAGCAGTACTTC. Amino acid sequence: CASSQEAGPWGEQYF.

V is TRBV6-1 and J is TRBJ1-1; D remains ambiguous. V was clipped by 8 bases and J by 9 bases, with 13 bases between them. CDR3 length: 11 residues. Germline values: CDR1 MNHNS, CDR2 SASEGT. In nucleotides, the CDR3 is TGTGCCAGCTCGCGGGAAGTGAAAGCTTTCTTT. It translates to CASSREVKAFF.

V gene TRBV11-2 combines with J gene TRBJ2-1; 7 nucleotides agree with TRBD1. The CDR3 is made up of 18 amino acids. The trim removed 1 base at V and 5 bases at J, leaving 14 bases unmatched. CDR1 and CDR2 from the germline V gene are SGHAT and FQNNGV. The CDR3, as DNA: TGTGCCAGCAGCTTAGTGGCGTCCCTGGGACAGCCAGACAATGAGCAGTTCTTC. Amino acid sequence: CASSLVASLGQPDNEQFF.

The chain uses TRBV27 and TRBJ2-7; 9 nucleotides align to TRBD2. CDR1 and CDR2 (germline): MNHEY, SMNVEV (reference sequence). The CDR3 covers 16 residues. After removal of 6 bases from V and 3 bases from J, the junction contained 12 bases not matched to a gene. The CDR3 coding sequence is TGTGCCAGCAGCCAAGAGTTAGCGGGGGCCAACTACGAGCAGTACTTC. Its protein is CASSQELAGANYEQYF.